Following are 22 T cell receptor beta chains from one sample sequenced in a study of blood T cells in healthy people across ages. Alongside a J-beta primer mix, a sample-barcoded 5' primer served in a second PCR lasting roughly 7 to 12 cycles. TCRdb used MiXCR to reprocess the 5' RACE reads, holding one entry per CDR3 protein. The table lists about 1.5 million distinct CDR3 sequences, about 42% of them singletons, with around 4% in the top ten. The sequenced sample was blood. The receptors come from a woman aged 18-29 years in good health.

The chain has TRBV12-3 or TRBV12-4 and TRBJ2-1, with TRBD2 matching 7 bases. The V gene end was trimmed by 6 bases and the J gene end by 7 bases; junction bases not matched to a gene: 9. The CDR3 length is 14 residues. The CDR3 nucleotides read TGTGCCAGCAGCTTACTAGCGATTGGTAATGAGCAGTTCTTC. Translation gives CASSLLAIGNEQFF.

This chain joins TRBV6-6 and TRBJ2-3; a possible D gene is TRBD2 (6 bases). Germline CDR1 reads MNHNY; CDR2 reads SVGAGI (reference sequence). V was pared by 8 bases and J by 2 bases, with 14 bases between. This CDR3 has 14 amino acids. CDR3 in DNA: TGTGCCAGCGGCGGGACCGCCAACACAGATACGCAGTATTTT. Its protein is CASGGTANTDTQYF.

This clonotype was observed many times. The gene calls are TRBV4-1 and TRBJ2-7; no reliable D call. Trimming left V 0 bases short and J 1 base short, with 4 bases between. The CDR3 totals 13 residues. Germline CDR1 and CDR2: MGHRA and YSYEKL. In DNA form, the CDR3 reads TGCGCCAGCAGCCAAGAGCCTTCCTACGAGCAGTACTTC. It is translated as CASSQEPSYEQYF.

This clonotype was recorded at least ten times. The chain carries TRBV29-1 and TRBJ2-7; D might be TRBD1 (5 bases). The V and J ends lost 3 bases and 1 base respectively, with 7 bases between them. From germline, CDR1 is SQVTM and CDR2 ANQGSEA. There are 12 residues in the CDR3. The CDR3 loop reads CSVDQGSYEQYF. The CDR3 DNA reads TGCAGCGTTGATCAGGGATCCTACGAGCAGTACTTC.

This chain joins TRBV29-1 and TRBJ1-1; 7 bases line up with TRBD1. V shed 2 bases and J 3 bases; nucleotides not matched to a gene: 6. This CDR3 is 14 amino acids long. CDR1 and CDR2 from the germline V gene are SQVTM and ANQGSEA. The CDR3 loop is CSVENPGTDTEAFF. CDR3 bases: TGCAGCGTTGAAAACCCCGGGACAGACACTGAAGCTTTCTTT. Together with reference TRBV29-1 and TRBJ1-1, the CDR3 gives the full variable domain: SAVISQKPSRDICQRGTSLTIQCQVDSQVTMMFWYRQQPGQSLTLIATANQGSEATYESGFVIDKFPISRPNLTFSTLTVSNMSPEDSSIYLCSVENPGTDTEAFFGQGTRLTVV.

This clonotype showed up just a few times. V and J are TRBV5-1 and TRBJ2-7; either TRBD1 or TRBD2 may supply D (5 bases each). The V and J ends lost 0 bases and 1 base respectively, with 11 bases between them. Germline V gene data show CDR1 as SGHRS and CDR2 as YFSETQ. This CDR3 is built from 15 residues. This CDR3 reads CASSLAGTLSYEQYF. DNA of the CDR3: TGCGCCAGCAGCTTGGCGGGGACGTTGTCCTACGAGCAGTACTTC.

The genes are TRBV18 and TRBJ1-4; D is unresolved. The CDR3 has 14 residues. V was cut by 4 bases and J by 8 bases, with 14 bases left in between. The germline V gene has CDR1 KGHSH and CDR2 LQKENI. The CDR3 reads CASSRTIVGEKLFF. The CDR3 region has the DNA TGTGCCAGCTCACGGACCATAGTGGGCGAAAAACTGTTTTTT.

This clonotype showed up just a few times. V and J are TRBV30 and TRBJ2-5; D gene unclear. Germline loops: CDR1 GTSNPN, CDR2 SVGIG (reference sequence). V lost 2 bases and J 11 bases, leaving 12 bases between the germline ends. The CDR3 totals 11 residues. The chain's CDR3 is CAWSWQSEQYF. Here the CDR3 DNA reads TGTGCCTGGAGTTGGCAAAGTGAGCAGTACTTC.

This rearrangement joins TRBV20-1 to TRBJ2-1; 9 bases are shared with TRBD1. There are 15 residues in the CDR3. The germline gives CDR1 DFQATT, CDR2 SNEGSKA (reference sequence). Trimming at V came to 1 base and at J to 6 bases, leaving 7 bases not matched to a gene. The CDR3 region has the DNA TGCAGTGCTAGAGGGCCCGGGACAGGGTCCAATGAGCAGTTCTTC. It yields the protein CSARGPGTGSNEQFF.

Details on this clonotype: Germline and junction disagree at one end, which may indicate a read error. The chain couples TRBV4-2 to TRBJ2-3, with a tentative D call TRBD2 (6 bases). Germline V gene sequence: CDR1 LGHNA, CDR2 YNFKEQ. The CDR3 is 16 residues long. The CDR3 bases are TGCGCCAGCAGCCAAGATTTAGCGGTTAGCACAGATACGCAGTATTTT. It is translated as CASSQDLAVSTDTQYF.

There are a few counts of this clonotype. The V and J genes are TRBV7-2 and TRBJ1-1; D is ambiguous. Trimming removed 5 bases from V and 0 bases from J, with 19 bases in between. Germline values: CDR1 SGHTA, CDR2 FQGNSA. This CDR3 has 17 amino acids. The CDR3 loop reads CASSTERTADMNTEAFF. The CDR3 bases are TGTGCCAGCAGCACGGAAAGGACCGCTGATATGAACACTGAAGCTTTCTTT.

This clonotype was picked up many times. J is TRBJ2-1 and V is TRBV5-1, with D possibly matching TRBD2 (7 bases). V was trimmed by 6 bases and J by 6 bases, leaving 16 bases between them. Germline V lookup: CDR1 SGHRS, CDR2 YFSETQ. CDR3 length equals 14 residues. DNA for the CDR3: TGCGCCAGCAACTCCGTAAGGGGGGGCAATGAGCAGTTCTTC. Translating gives CASNSVRGGNEQFF.

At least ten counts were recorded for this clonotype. The CDR3 DNA is TGCAGTGCCTCCGGGACCAATCAATACAATGAGCAGTTCTTC. The encoded protein is CSASGTNQYNEQFF. V is TRBV20-1 and J is TRBJ2-1, with D possibly called TRBD1 or TRBD2 (5 bases each). Germline assignment: CDR1 DFQATT and CDR2 SNEGSKA (reference sequence). This CDR3 has 14 residues. Trimming stripped 6 bases from V and 4 bases from J, with 16 bases between.

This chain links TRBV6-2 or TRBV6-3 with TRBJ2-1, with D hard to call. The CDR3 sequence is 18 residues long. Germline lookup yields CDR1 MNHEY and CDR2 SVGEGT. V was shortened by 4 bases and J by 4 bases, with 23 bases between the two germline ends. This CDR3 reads CASSSFSIGSRKYNEQFF. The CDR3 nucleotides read TGTGCCAGCAGTTCCTTTTCTATCGGGTCGAGGAAATACAATGAGCAGTTCTTC.

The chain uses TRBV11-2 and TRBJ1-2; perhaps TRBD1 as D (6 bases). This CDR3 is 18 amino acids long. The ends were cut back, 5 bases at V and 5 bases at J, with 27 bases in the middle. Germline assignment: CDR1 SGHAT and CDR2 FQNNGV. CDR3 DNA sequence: TGTGCCAGCAGCACAGAACCGGGACGACAGAAGGGGGGTTATGGCTACACCTTC. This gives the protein CASSTEPGRQKGGYGYTF.

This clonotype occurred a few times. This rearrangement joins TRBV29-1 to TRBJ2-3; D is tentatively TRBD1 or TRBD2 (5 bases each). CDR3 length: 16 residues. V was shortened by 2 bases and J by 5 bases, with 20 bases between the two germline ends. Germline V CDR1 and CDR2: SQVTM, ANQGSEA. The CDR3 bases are TGCAGCGTTGAACCCCTCCTGGGGGAGAAACAAGATACGCAGTATTTT. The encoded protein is CSVEPLLGEKQDTQYF.

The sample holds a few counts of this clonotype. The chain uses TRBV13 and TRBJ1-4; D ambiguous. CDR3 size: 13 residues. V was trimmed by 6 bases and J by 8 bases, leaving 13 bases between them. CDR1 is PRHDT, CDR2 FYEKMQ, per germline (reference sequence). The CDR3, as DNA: TGTGCCAGCAGACCACGGCCGGCGGAAAAACTGTTTTTT. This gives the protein CASRPRPAEKLFF.

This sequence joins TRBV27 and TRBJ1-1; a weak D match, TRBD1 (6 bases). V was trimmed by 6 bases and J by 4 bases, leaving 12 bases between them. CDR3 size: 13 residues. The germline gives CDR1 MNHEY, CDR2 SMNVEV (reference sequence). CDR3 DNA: TGTGCCAGCAGGGTAACAGGGAGCACTGAAGCTTTCTTT. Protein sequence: CASRVTGSTEAFF.

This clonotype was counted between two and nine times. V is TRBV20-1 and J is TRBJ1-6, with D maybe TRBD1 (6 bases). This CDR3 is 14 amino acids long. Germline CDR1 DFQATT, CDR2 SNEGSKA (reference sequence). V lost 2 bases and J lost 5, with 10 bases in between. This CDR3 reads CSARWTANNSPLHF. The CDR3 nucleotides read TGCAGTGCTAGATGGACAGCTAATAATTCACCCCTCCACTTT.

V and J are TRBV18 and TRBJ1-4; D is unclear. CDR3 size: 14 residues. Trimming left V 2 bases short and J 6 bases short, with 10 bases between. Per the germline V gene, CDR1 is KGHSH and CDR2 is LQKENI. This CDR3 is CASSPKRQDEKLFF. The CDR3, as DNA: TGTGCCAGCTCACCAAAGAGGCAAGATGAAAAACTGTTTTTT.

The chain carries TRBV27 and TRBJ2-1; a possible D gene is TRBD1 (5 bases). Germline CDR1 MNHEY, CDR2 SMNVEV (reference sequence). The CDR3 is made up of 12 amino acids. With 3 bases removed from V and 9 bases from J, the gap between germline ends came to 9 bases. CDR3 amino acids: CASSFQGGEQFF. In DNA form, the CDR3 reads TGTGCCAGCAGTTTTCAGGGTGGTGAGCAGTTCTTC.

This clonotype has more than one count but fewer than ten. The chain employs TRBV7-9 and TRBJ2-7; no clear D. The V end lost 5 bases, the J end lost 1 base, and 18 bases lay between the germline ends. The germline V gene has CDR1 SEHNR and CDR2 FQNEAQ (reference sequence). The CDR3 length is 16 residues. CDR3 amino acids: CASSPRPVSLSYEQYF. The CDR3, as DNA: TGTGCCAGCAGCCCGAGACCTGTATCCCTTTCCTACGAGCAGTACTTC.